The rows below give T cell receptor beta chains drawn from one sample of a study of T cell repertoires in cytomegalovirus infection. These receptors are not linked to any known antigen. One entry per CDR3 protein results from TCRdb running MiXCR on the reads. The sample carries tens of thousands of distinct CDR3 sequences, more than 25% recorded once. The sample comprised PBMCs, sequenced either directly or after in vitro stimulation (not recorded which). Receptors originate from a human donor in good health (CMV status not recorded). Some clones in this sample may be carry-over from other donors' samples. CDR3s include the opening cysteine and the closing phenylalanine or tryptophan. D genes are given only for firm matches. Rows may omit the clone size; those that give it use once, few, many or a size class.

clone_size,d_call,j_call,v_call,cdr3_aa,cdr3_nt
many,NA,TRBJ2-3,TRBV6-2/TRBV6-3,CATLETTGDTQYF,TGTGCCACCCTAGAAACCACAGGGGATACGCAGTATTTT
NA,NA,TRBJ1-5,TRBV2,CASGVGSAGKPQHF,TGTGCCAGCGGTGTTGGGAGTGCTGGTAAGCCCCAGCATTTT
NA,TRBD1,TRBJ1-1,TRBV6-6,CASSPTGAGAFF,TGTGCCAGCAGCCCCACAGGGGCAGGAGCTTTCTTT
NA,NA,TRBJ2-3,TRBV6-6,CASTGSGGDTQYF,TGTGCCAGCACGGGCAGTGGGGGAGATACGCAGTATTTT
NA,NA,TRBJ2-7,TRBV27,CASSPCEQYF,TGTGCCAGCAGTCCCTGCGAGCAGTACTTC
NA,NA,TRBJ1-1,TRBV5-4,CASGSGSNRNTEAFF,TGTGCCAGCGGCTCGGGGTCCAATAGGAACACTGAAGCTTTCTTT
NA,NA,TRBJ1-6,TRBV19,CASSIGGQTPLHF,TGTGCCAGTAGTATTGGGGGGCAAACACCCCTCCACTTT
few,TRBD1,TRBJ1-1,TRBV15,CATSRYRGTEAFF,TGTGCCACCAGCCGATACAGGGGCACTGAAGCTTTCTTT
few,NA,TRBJ2-2,TRBV19,CASTRVTGELFF,TGTGCCAGTACCAGGGTAACCGGGGAGCTGTTTTTT
many,TRBD2,TRBJ2-3,TRBV7-2,CASLPAGRAGDTQYF,TGTGCCAGCCTACCGGCCGGGAGGGCCGGAGATACGCAGTATTTT
once,NA,TRBJ1-1,TRBV12-3/TRBV12-4,CASSPNQGGNAEAFF,TGTGCCAGCAGTCCCAATCAGGGAGGGAACGCTGAAGCTTTCTTT
once,NA,TRBJ2-1,TRBV24-1,CATSDVLAGPRGNEQFF,TGTGCCACCAGTGATGTACTCGCGGGGCCACGGGGCAATGAGCAGTTCTTC
few,NA,TRBJ1-1,TRBV6-1,CASSEGRVDTEAFF,TGTGCCAGCAGTGAAGGCAGGGTAGACACTGAAGCTTTCTTT
few,TRBD1,TRBJ1-4,TRBV7-8,CASSFPGTGKLFF,TGTGCCAGCAGCTTCCCCGGGACAGGAAAACTGTTTTTT
few,NA,TRBJ1-3,TRBV20-1,CSAKKDSGNTIYF,TGCAGTGCCAAAAAGGACTCTGGAAACACCATATATTTT
few,NA,TRBJ2-2,TRBV7-2,CASSLDQLSGELFF,TGTGCCAGCAGCTTAGACCAGCTCAGCGGGGAGCTGTTTTTT
few,NA,TRBJ1-4,TRBV6-5,CASSSPGREKLFF,TGTGCCAGCAGTTCACCAGGGAGAGAAAAACTGTTTTTT
NA,TRBD2,TRBJ2-7,TRBV15,CATSRGTSRDYEQYF,TGTGCCACCAGCAGGGGGACTAGCCGGGACTACGAGCAGTACTTC
few,TRBD1,TRBJ2-7,TRBV11-2,CASSGGQILTYEQYF,TGTGCCAGCAGCGGGGGACAGATTCTAACCTACGAGCAGTACTTC
few,NA,TRBJ2-1,TRBV7-2,CASSATSIEQFF,TGTGCCAGCAGCGCCACTAGTATTGAGCAGTTCTTC
few,NA,TRBJ1-3,TRBV5-1,CASSLAGPNSGNTIYF,TGCGCCAGCAGCTTGGCCGGGCCTAACTCTGGAAACACCATATATTTT
many,TRBD1,TRBJ2-2,TRBV6-5,CASSLGTGSTGELFF,TGTGCCAGCAGTTTAGGGACAGGGAGCACCGGGGAGCTGTTTTTT
NA,TRBD2,TRBJ2-6,TRBV12-5,CASGSPGGSSGANVLTF,TGTGCTAGTGGTTCCCCGGGGGGGAGCTCTGGGGCCAACGTCCTGACTTTC
NA,TRBD1,TRBJ2-7,TRBV18,CASSPQDRGDEQYF,TGTGCCAGCTCACCACAGGACAGGGGGGACGAGCAGTACTTC
NA,NA,TRBJ2-2,TRBV7-6,CASSLARLDTGELFF,TGTGCCAGCAGCTTAGCGAGGTTGGACACCGGGGAGCTGTTTTTT
NA,TRBD2,TRBJ2-5,TRBV7-9,CASSPLAGASQETQYF,TGTGCCAGCAGCCCGTTAGCGGGAGCCTCCCAAGAGACCCAGTACTTC
NA,NA,TRBJ2-3,TRBV11-2,CASSKVELTDTQYF,TGTGCCAGCAGCAAGGTGGAGCTGACAGATACGCAGTATTTT
many,NA,TRBJ2-7,TRBV7-9,CASSSAITQYF,TGTGCCAGCAGTTCCGCGATCACCCAGTACTTC
once,NA,TRBJ2-2,TRBV29-1,CSARGLITGELFF,TGCAGCGCCAGAGGGTTAATAACCGGGGAGCTGTTTTTT
few,NA,TRBJ2-5,TRBV2,CASSPEPHRAQETQYF,TGTGCCAGCAGTCCAGAACCCCACCGGGCCCAAGAGACCCAGTACTTC
NA,TRBD1,TRBJ2-5,TRBV10-3,CAISDGTGKETQYF,TGTGCCATCAGTGATGGGACAGGGAAAGAGACCCAGTACTTC
many,NA,TRBJ2-3,TRBV10-3,CAISFSEREMQYF,TGTGCCATCAGTTTTTCGGAACGGGAGATGCAGTATTTT
few,NA,TRBJ2-5,TRBV6-5,CASTPYLGYEETQYF,TGTGCCAGCACCCCCTACCTAGGTTATGAGGAGACCCAGTACTTC
many,NA,TRBJ1-1,TRBV7-8,CASSYRAIAGNTEAFF,TGTGCCAGCAGCTACCGAGCCATTGCAGGGAACACTGAAGCTTTCTTT
NA,NA,TRBJ2-5,TRBV20-1,CSASWASETQYF,TGCAGTGCTAGCTGGGCCAGCGAGACCCAGTACTTC
many,TRBD2,TRBJ2-5,TRBV7-2,CASSLGRTSGRVTQYF,TGTGCCAGCAGCTTAGGGAGGACTAGCGGGAGAGTGACCCAGTACTTC
NA,NA,TRBJ2-3,TRBV5-1,CASSLERATNTDTQYF,TGCGCCAGCAGCTTGGAAAGAGCGACCAACACAGATACGCAGTATTTT
NA,NA,TRBJ1-2,TRBV20-1,CSAKAANYGYTF,TGCAGTGCTAAGGCAGCTAACTATGGCTACACCTTC
NA,TRBD2,TRBJ2-5,TRBV11-2,CASSSHPGLAGGRRETQYF,TGTGCCAGCAGCTCTCATCCGGGACTAGCGGGAGGGCGTAGAGAGACCCAGTACTTC
NA,TRBD2,TRBJ2-1,TRBV27,CASSLIAGLGTYNEQFF,TGTGCCAGCAGTTTAATAGCGGGGCTAGGCACTTACAATGAGCAGTTCTTC
few,TRBD2,TRBJ2-1,TRBV19,CASSMVAGGHDEQFF,TGTGCCAGTAGTATGGTAGCGGGAGGGCATGATGAGCAGTTCTTC
NA,TRBD2,TRBJ2-5,TRBV20-1,CSAIRSSGGEETQYF,TGCAGTGCTATTCGTTCTAGCGGGGGTGAAGAGACCCAGTACTTC
NA,NA,TRBJ1-1,TRBV7-2,CASSLAGDGYTEAFF,TGTGCCAGCAGCCTTGCCGGGGATGGGTACACTGAAGCTTTCTTT
NA,NA,TRBJ2-1,TRBV20-1,CSARAPKAYNEQFF,TGCAGTGCTAGGGCCCCGAAGGCCTACAATGAGCAGTTCTTC
NA,NA,TRBJ2-5,TRBV20-1,CSVEGVETQYF,TGCAGTGTGGAAGGGGTAGAGACCCAGTACTTC
NA,TRBD1,TRBJ1-5,TRBV10-3,CAISETPTGLGNQPQHF,TGTGCCATCAGTGAGACCCCGACAGGGCTGGGCAATCAGCCCCAGCATTTT
NA,TRBD1,TRBJ1-6,TRBV6-5,CASSLQGSGSPLHF,TGTGCCAGCAGTCTACAGGGGTCGGGTTCACCCCTCCACTTT
few,NA,TRBJ1-6,TRBV27,CASSSSDRLNSPLHF,TGTGCCAGCAGTTCCTCGGACAGACTTAATTCACCCCTCCACTTT
NA,TRBD2,TRBJ2-1,TRBV5-1,CASSSPTGGVSDEQFF,TGCGCCAGCAGCTCCCCCACGGGGGGGGTATCCGATGAGCAGTTCTTC
NA,TRBD2,TRBJ2-1,TRBV20-1,CSARGGWTSGGSPSYNEQFF,TGCAGTGCTAGAGGGGGGTGGACTAGCGGGGGGTCCCCCTCCTACAATGAGCAGTTCTTC
many,NA,TRBJ2-2,TRBV11-2,CASSLVPWDTGELFF,TGTGCCAGCAGCTTAGTCCCGTGGGACACCGGGGAGCTGTTTTTT
few,TRBD1,TRBJ2-3,TRBV20-1,CSARDPLKGTGDTQYF,TGCAGTGCTAGAGATCCCCTAAAAGGGACAGGAGATACGCAGTATTTT
many,NA,TRBJ2-1,TRBV7-2,CASSLDLRAEYNEQFF,TGTGCCAGCAGCTTAGACCTAAGGGCAGAATACAATGAGCAGTTCTTC
NA,NA,TRBJ1-2,TRBV7-9,CASSSDNYGYTF,TGTGCCAGCAGCTCCGACAACTATGGCTACACCTTC
NA,NA,TRBJ1-5,TRBV4-2,CASSQEVLGNQPQHF,TGTGCCAGCAGCCAAGAAGTCCTTGGGAATCAGCCCCAGCATTTT
NA,TRBD1,TRBJ2-2,TRBV6-6,CASSSPGQGFGELFF,TGTGCCAGCAGTTCTCCTGGACAGGGGTTCGGGGAGCTGTTTTTT
few,NA,TRBJ2-3,TRBV11-3,CASSFGQSTDTQYF,TGTGCCAGCAGCTTCGGACAGAGCACAGATACGCAGTATTTT
few,TRBD2,TRBJ2-5,TRBV18,CASSPGLAGAETQYF,TGTGCCAGCTCCCCCGGACTAGCGGGAGCTGAGACCCAGTACTTC
NA,NA,TRBJ2-3,TRBV5-6,CASIPRRPNLTDTQYF,TGTGCCAGCATCCCGCGGAGGCCGAACCTCACAGATACGCAGTATTTT